Each of the 18 T cell receptor beta chains below was sequenced from the same sample in a study of cytotoxic CD8 clonotypes in ibrutinib-treated CLL. Clones were sequenced by immunoSEQ multiplex PCR, and TCRdb holds only the in-frame ones, with some missing. Of some 140,000 clones listed, about 85% are singletons. The sample here was PBMCs, taken after 24 months of ibrutinib treatment. The receptors originated from a human donor with chronic lymphocytic leukemia.

This chain links TRBV11-2 with TRBJ2-3; D possibly corresponds to TRBD2 (6 bases). The CDR3 extends over 16 amino acids. The germline gives CDR1 SGHAT, CDR2 FQNNGV. With 5 bases removed from V and 5 bases from J, the gap between germline ends came to 20 bases. The CDR3 region has the DNA TGTGCCAGCAGCCCCCCTGATAGGGGAGGTTTAGATACGCAGTATTTT. Translated: CASSPPDRGGLDTQYF.

The chain couples TRBV19 to TRBJ2-3; possible D gene TRBD1, 6 bases. The V end lost 6 bases, the J end lost 2 bases, and 12 bases lay between the germline ends. The germline gives CDR1 LNHDA, CDR2 SQIVND (reference sequence). This CDR3 is 14 amino acids long. CDR3: CASRRTEYTDTQYF. The CDR3 nucleotides are TGTGCCAGTAGACGGACAGAATACACAGATACGCAGTATTTT.

The chain is built from TRBV30 and TRBJ2-7; maybe TRBD1 (6 bases). The CDR3 spans 13 residues. V dropped 3 bases and J dropped 3 bases, with 12 bases sitting between them. CDR1 and CDR2 from the germline V gene are GTSNPN and SVGIG (reference sequence). CDR3 protein: CAWSGQFNYEQYF. As DNA, the CDR3 is TGTGCCTGGAGCGGACAGTTTAACTACGAGCAGTACTTC. The entire variable domain, with the rest obtained from reference TRBV30 and TRBJ2-7, is as follows: SQTIHQWPATLVQPVGSPLSLECTVEGTSNPNLYWYRQAAGRGLQLLFYSVGIGQISSEVPQNLSASRPQDRQFILSSKKLLLSDSGFYLCAWSGQFNYEQYFGPGTRLTVT.

V and J are TRBV7-2 and TRBJ2-2; D perhaps matches TRBD2 (5 bases). Germline values: CDR1 SGHTA, CDR2 FQGNSA. V dropped 11 bases and J dropped 5 bases, with 21 bases sitting between them. This CDR3 comprises 15 residues. The CDR3 DNA sequence: TGTGCCTGCTATCCCGGAAGTAGGAGGACCGGGGAGCTGTTTTTT. It translates to CACYPGSRRTGELFF.

The V gene is TRBV27, the J gene TRBJ2-2; a possible D gene is TRBD2 (5 bases). V dropped 7 bases and J dropped 2 bases, with 11 bases sitting between them. Germline assignment: CDR1 MNHEY and CDR2 SMNVEV (reference sequence). This CDR3 contains 14 residues. The CDR3 DNA reads TGTGCCAGCAACTCTCGGGGAAACACCGGGGAGCTGTTTTTT. Encoded protein: CASNSRGNTGELFF.

As to this clone: An end of the junction does not agree with germline; a read error may underlie this. This chain connects TRBV6-5 to TRBJ2-7; D gene ambiguous. The germline V gene has CDR1 MNHEY and CDR2 SVGAGI. There are 15 residues in the CDR3. The CDR3 protein is CASSHSRDSPYEQYF. The CDR3, as DNA: TGTGCCAGCAGTCACTCCCGTGACTCCCCCTACGAGCAGTACTTC.

The chain couples TRBV19 to TRBJ2-2, with D unresolved. CDR3 length: 16 amino acids. V lost 3 bases and J lost 1, with 12 bases in between. Germline V gene data show CDR1 as LNHDA and CDR2 as SQIVND (reference sequence). The CDR3 region is CASSILGGLNTGELFF. For the CDR3, the DNA is TGTGCCAGTAGTATCTTGGGCGGATTGAACACCGGGGAGCTGTTTTTT.

The chain joins TRBV5-1 to TRBJ2-2; a possible D gene is TRBD1 (6 bases). In germline, CDR1 is SGHRS, CDR2 YFSETQ. The CDR3 length is 15 residues. V was cut by 4 bases and J by 1 base, with 11 bases left in between. The CDR3 sequence: CASSLGQLNTGELFF. In DNA form, the CDR3 reads TGCGCCAGCAGCCTAGGACAGCTGAACACCGGGGAGCTGTTTTTT.

This clone was found once. V and J are TRBV15 and TRBJ2-6, with D unresolved. This CDR3 is 15 amino acids long. Germline values: CDR1 LNHNV, CDR2 YYDKDF (reference sequence). Trimming left V 2 bases short and J 1 base short, with 6 bases between. The CDR3 DNA sequence: TGTGCCACCAGCAGAATGGGGTCTGGGGCCAACGTCCTGACTTTC. It encodes CATSRMGSGANVLTF.

This sequence joins TRBV9 and TRBJ1-3, with D maybe TRBD1 (5 bases). V lost 3 bases and J lost 0, with 13 bases in between. The germline CDR1 and CDR2 sequences are SGDLS and YYNGEE. The CDR3 covers 16 residues. The CDR3 spells CASSAGGTSSGNTIYF. Here the CDR3 DNA reads TGTGCCAGCAGCGCCGGAGGGACGAGCTCTGGAAACACCATATATTTT. The full variable domain, completed using reference TRBV9 and TRBJ1-3, is DSGVTQTPKHLITATGQRVTLRCSPRSGDLSVYWYQQSLDQGLQFLIQYYNGEERAKGNILERFSAQQFPDLHSELNLSSLELGDSALYFCASSAGGTSSGNTIYFGEGSWLTVV.

With respect to this clone: Different DNA sequences within this sample yield the same CDR3. The V and J genes are TRBV11-2 and TRBJ2-5; tentatively, D is TRBD1 or TRBD2 (5 bases each). CDR1 and CDR2 (germline): SGHAT, FQNNGV. The V gene lost 1 base and the J gene lost 2 bases, with 5 bases spanning the gap. The CDR3 consists of 13 residues. The CDR3 protein is CASSLGGQETQYF. CDR3 DNA sequence: TGTGCCAGCAGCTTAGGGGGGCAAGAGACCCAGTACTTC.

This chain uses TRBV7-3 with TRBJ2-3, with TRBD2 matching over 10 bases. With 2 bases clipped from V and 7 bases from J, the junction kept 9 bases outside the gene matches. The V gene's germline CDR1 is SGHTA and CDR2 FQGTGA. The length of the CDR3 is 16 residues. The CDR3 coding sequence is TGTGCCAGCAGCTTAGATGCAAGCGGGGGGGCATATACGCAGTATTTT. This translates into CASSLDASGGAYTQYF.

This clone came up a few times. The chain is built from TRBV4-3 and TRBJ1-2; no firm D call. CDR3 length: 14 residues. The V gene's germline CDR1 is LGHNA and CDR2 YSLEER. The V gene lost 1 base and the J gene lost 4 bases, with 10 bases spanning the gap. The CDR3 coding sequence is TGCGCCAGCAGCCAAGGTGGGCAGCCCTATGGCTACACCTTC. It specifies CASSQGGQPYGYTF.

The chain employs TRBV7-2 and TRBJ1-6; 10 nucleotides match TRBD1. The CDR3 covers 18 residues. The J segment lost 5 bases and the V segment lost 5 bases, leaving 12 bases of the junction unmatched. CDR1 and CDR2 from the germline V gene are SGHTA and FQGNSA. The CDR3 DNA reads as TGTGCCAGCAGCATAAAATTGACAGGGGGCGGCAATAATTCACCCCTCCACTTT. Translating gives CASSIKLTGGGNNSPLHF. Full variable domain (outside the CDR3, taken from reference TRBV7-2 and TRBJ1-6): GAGVSQSPSNKVTEKGKDVELRCDPISGHTALYWYRQSLGQGLEFLIYFQGNSAPDKSGLPSDRFSAERTGGSVSTLTIQRTQQEDSAVYLCASSIKLTGGGNNSPLHFGNGTRLTVT.

On this clone: Compared with germline, one end of the junction differs, possibly owing to a read error. The chain uses TRBV18 and TRBJ1-3; the D is unclear. The V gene's germline CDR1 is KGHSH and CDR2 LQKENI. This CDR3 comprises 15 residues. CDR3 sequence: CASSRTGILGTTIYF. The CDR3 DNA follows: TGTGCCAGCTCACGAACGGGAATACTAGGAACCACCATATATTTT.

V usage is TRBV30 and J usage is TRBJ1-2; D is ambiguous. This CDR3 comprises 11 residues. In germline, CDR1 is GTSNPN, CDR2 SVGIG (reference sequence). Trimming took off 7 bases at V and 3 bases at J, with 9 bases between the two ends. CDR3 coding DNA: TGTGCCTCCGGCCGGGACTATGGCTACACCTTC. Its translation is CASGRDYGYTF.

The CDR3 DNA reads as TGTGCCAGCAGACCCCAGGGTAATGTTGAAGCTTTCTTT. Its translation: CASRPQGNVEAFF. The chain employs TRBV6-1 and TRBJ1-1, with a tentative D call TRBD1 (5 bases). Germline assignment: CDR1 MNHNS and CDR2 SASEGT. Deletions cut 6 bases from V and 7 bases from J, with 15 bases between. The CDR3 is 13 residues long.

The chain has TRBV10-1 and TRBJ1-1; D not resolved. Per germline, CDR1 WNHNN and CDR2 SYGVQD (reference sequence). V lost 2 bases to trimming and J lost 3 bases, with 10 bases between them. The CDR3 is 14 amino acids. The CDR3, as DNA: TGCGCCAGCAGTGAGATGGGTGGCGACACTGAAGCTTTCTTT. This translates into CASSEMGGDTEAFF.